This T cell receptor (beta chain) is drawn from a study of blood T cell repertoires in COVID-19. As for the study in general: In each case, the material was cDNA or gDNA derived from T cells, B-cell-depleted T cells, or PBMCs.

As processed by the authors: Counts of nucleated cells, estimated from reference gene primer amplification, were obtained. Libraries were prepared by immunoSEQ multiplex PCR; TCRdb keeps only in-frame clonotypes and omits some of them. The V and J calls and clone size were taken over from that table, and D and trimming were inferred from the DNA. The data contain 250,000 to 350,000 clones, 75% to 95% of them singletons. While infection was still active, Seattle patients were enrolled and then followed longitudinally. Germline V gene lookup returns CDR1 MDHEN and CDR2 SYDVKM. The CDR3 sequence is 14 residues long. With 7 bases removed from V and 2 bases from J, the gap between germline ends came to 13 bases.

The sample taken for sequencing was peripheral blood. The sequence was obtained from a woman aged 30 to 39 with COVID-19, enrolled during active disease. The V call is TRBV28, the J call TRBJ2-3, with D perhaps TRBD2 (7 bases). In DNA, the CDR3 is TGTGCCAGCAAGGGGGGAGGGCACACAGATACGCAGTATTTT. Translating it yields CASKGGGHTDTQYF.